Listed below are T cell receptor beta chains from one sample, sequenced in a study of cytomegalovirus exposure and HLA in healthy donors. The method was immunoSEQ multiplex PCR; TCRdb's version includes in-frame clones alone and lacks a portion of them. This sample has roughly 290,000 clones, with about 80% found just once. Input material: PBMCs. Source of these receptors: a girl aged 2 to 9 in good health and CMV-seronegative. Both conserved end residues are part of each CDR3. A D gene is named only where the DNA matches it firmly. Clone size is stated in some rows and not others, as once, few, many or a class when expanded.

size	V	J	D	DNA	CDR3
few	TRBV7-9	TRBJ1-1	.	TGTGCCAGCAGCTTTGGGGGGAAGGGGCGAGCTTTCTTT	CASSFGGKGRAFF
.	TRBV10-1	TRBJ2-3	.	TGCGCCAGCAGTGAGGAGATGAGCACAGATACGCAGTATTTT	CASSEEMSTDTQYF
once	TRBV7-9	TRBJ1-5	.	TGTGCCAGCAGCTTGAGCAATGTCTTGGGCAATCAGCCCCAGCATTTT	CASSLSNVLGNQPQHF
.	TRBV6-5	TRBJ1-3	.	TGTGCCAGCGGGCCCCGGGGGGGTTCTGGAAACACCATATATTTT	CASGPRGGSGNTIYF
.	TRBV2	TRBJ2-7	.	TGTGCCAGCAGCCCGGGACACCTAATCGAGCAGTACTTC	CASSPGHLIEQYF
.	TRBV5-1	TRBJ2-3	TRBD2	TGCGCCAGCAGCTTCCTAGCGGGAGGGCTCACAGATACGCAGTATTTT	CASSFLAGGLTDTQYF
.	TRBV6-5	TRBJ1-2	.	TGTGCCAGCAGTCTGGGGCAGCTGGTAAACTCTGGCTACACCTTC	CASSLGQLVNSGYTF
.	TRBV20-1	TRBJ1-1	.	TGCAGTGCTAGCATTCCTATCGAAGCTTTCTTT	CSASIPIEAFF
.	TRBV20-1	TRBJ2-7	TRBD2	TGCAGTGCTAGCGGGAGGTGGGAGCAGTACTTC	CSASGRWEQYF
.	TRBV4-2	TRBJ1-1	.	TGTGCCAGCAGCCAAGGACTCCAGGGTGGCACTGAAGCTTTCTTT	CASSQGLQGGTEAFF
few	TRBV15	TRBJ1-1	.	TGTGCCACCAGCAGAGATGACTACGGCAGCTTGAACACTGAAGCTTTCTTT	CATSRDDYGSLNTEAFF
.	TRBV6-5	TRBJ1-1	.	TGTGCCAGCAGTTACTCGAGGGGCGGGATGAACACTGAAGCTTTCTTT	CASSYSRGGMNTEAFF
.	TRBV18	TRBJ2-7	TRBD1	TGTGCCAGCTCACGAGACAGGGGAAAAGATTCTTTC	CASSRDRGKDSF
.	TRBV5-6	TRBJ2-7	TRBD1	TGTGCCAGCAGCTACCAGGACAGGGGGCATTACGAGCAGTACTTC	CASSYQDRGHYEQYF
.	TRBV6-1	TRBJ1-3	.	TGTGCCAGCACAACAGGCTCTGGAAACACCATATATTTT	CASTTGSGNTIYF
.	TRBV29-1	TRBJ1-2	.	TGCAGCGTAGACAGGCCTAACTATGGCTACACCTTC	CSVDRPNYGYTF
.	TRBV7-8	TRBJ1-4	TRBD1	TGTGCCAGCAGCTCAAGACAGGGGGGTGAAAAACTGTTTTTT	CASSSRQGGEKLFF
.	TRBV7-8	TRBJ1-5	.	TGTGCCAGCAGCTTTTTCAGGGGAAATCAGCCCCAGCATTTT	CASSFFRGNQPQHF
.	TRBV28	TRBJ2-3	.	TGTGCCAGCAGTACACCGGGGGGCGCTGGCACAGATACGCAGTATTTT	CASSTPGGAGTDTQYF
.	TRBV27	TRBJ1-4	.	TGTGCCAGCAGTTTAATCGGGACAACTAATGAAAAACTGTTTTTT	CASSLIGTTNEKLFF
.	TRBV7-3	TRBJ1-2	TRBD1	TGTTCCAGCAGCTTCGGACAGGGTTATGGCTACACCTTC	CSSSFGQGYGYTF
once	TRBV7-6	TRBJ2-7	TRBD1	TGTGCCAGCAGCTCCCCGATGGACAGGGCGAACGAGCAGTACTTC	CASSSPMDRANEQYF
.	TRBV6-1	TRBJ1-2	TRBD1	TGTGCCAGCAGTGGGCCCCAGGACAGGTACAACTATGGCTACACCTTC	CASSGPQDRYNYGYTF
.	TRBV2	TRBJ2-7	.	TGTGCCAGCAGTTACCAGGGAGGTAGTGGCGAGCAGTACTTC	CASSYQGGSGEQYF
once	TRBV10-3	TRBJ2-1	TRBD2	TGTGCCATCAGTGAAGGCGGGGGGTCCCAGTTCTTC	CAISEGGGSQFF
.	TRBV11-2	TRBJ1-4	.	TGTGCCAGCAGCCGAGATAGGGGCGGGGTGAGGGAAAAACTGTTTTTT	CASSRDRGGVREKLFF
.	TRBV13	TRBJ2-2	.	TGTGCCAGCAGCCAACTAGCCTCGAACACCGGGGAGCTGTTTTTT	CASSQLASNTGELFF
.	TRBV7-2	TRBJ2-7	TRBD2	TGTGCCAGCAGCTTAGAACTAGCGGGGGGTAACGAGCAGTACTTC	CASSLELAGGNEQYF
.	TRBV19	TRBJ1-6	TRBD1	TGTGCCAGTAGAACACCGCAGGGGGCTTTGGACTCACCCCTCCACTTT	CASRTPQGALDSPLHF
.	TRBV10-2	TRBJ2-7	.	TGCGCCAGCAGTGAGTCGACAGGATTCCCCTACGAGCAGTACTTC	CASSESTGFPYEQYF
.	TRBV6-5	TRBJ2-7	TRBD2	TGTGCCAGCAGTTACCGTAGCGGGGCCCGCGACGAGCAGTACTTC	CASSYRSGARDEQYF
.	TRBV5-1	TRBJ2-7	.	TGCGCCAGCAGCTTGACTAACGCGGGACAGAGTGGATCGAGCTCCTACGAGCAGTACTTC	CASSLTNAGQSGSSSYEQYF
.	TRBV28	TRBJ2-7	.	TGTGCCAGCAGTTTATGGCGTTTGGGGACAGGGAAAGCGGGGGACTCCTACGAGCAGTACTTC	CASSLWRLGTGKAGDSYEQYF
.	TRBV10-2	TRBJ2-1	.	TGCGCCAGCGGGGCGGATCTTTACAATGAGCAGTTCTTC	CASGADLYNEQFF
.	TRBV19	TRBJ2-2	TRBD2	TGTGCCAGTAGTATTGTGCGGAGGGGACTAGCCTCTACCGGGGAGCTGTTTTTT	CASSIVRRGLASTGELFF
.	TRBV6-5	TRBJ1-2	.	TGTGCCAGCAGTAAACAGGGAGACTATGGCTACACCTTC	CASSKQGDYGYTF
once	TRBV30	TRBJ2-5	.	TGTGCCTGGAGTGGGGCCTGGGGGGAAGAGACCCAGTACTTC	CAWSGAWGEETQYF
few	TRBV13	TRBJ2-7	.	TGTGCCAGCAGCTTAGTAGCAGCCTCCTACGAGCAGTACTTC	CASSLVAASYEQYF
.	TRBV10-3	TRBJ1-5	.	TGTGCCATCAGTGACAGCACAGGGCGGGGCAATCAGCCCCAGCATTTT	CAISDSTGRGNQPQHF
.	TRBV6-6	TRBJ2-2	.	TGTGCCAGCAGTTACCCTGGGGGCGAGGACACCGGGGAGCTGTTTTTT	CASSYPGGEDTGELFF
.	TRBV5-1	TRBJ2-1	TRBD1	TGCGCCAGCAGCTTGGCCCAAAGGGACAGGCGCAATGAGCAGTTCTTC	CASSLAQRDRRNEQFF
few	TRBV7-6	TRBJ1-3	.	TGTGCCAGCAGCCCGCAACAGGGAGCCGTGGGAAACACCATATATTTT	CASSPQQGAVGNTIYF
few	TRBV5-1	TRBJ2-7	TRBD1	TGCGCCAGCAGAGATATGACAGGGGAAATACCCCGGGACGCCCGGTTCTTACCCTACGAGCAGTACTTC	CASRDMTGEIPRDARFLPYEQYF
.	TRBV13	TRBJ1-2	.	TGTGCCAGCAGCTTAGATCCGGGGGGCTACACCTTC	CASSLDPGGYTF
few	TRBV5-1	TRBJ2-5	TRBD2	TGCGCCAGCAGCCGGGGGGGCCAAGAGACCCAGTACTTC	CASSRGGQETQYF